Listed here are 22 T cell receptor beta chains from one sample, sequenced in a study of graft-versus-host responses after intestinal transplantation. Using immunoSEQ multiplex PCR, the repertoire was profiled, and TCRdb retains in-frame clones only, with some absent. Here the sample spans tens of thousands of clones, 80% to 95% being singletons. The starting material was PBMCs, obtained roughly 270 days after intestinal transplant. These receptors were obtained from a human patient who received an intestinal transplant, so some T cells may come from the graft donor.

This clone has only one observation. The V call is TRBV7-2, the J call TRBJ2-5, with 8 nucleotides matching TRBD1. The J call may be faulty, since TRBJ2-7 better matches the DNA end. CDR3 length: 15 amino acids. The V gene's germline CDR1 is SGHTA and CDR2 FQGNSA. The CDR3 here is CASSLGTGFFYEQYF. The CDR3, as DNA: TGTGCCAGCAGCTTAGGGACAGGGTTCTTCTACGAGCAGTACTTC.

This sequence joins TRBV29-1 and TRBJ2-5, with D unresolved. Trimming removed 2 bases from V and 0 bases from J, with 13 bases in between. The CDR3 has 15 residues. From germline, CDR1 is SQVTM and CDR2 ANQGSEA. The chain's CDR3 is CSVEKPGYYQETQYF. DNA of the CDR3: TGCAGCGTTGAAAAACCCGGTTATTACCAAGAGACCCAGTACTTC. Full variable domain (missing parts from reference TRBV29-1 and TRBJ2-5): SAVISQKPSRDICQRGTSLTIQCQVDSQVTMMFWYRQQPGQSLTLIATANQGSEATYESGFVIDKFPISRPNLTFSTLTVSNMSPEDSSIYLCSVEKPGYYQETQYFGPGTRLLVL.

Concerning this clone: A read error may account for a junction end that differs from germline. This sequence joins TRBV5-7 and TRBJ2-7; tentative D call: TRBD2 (6 bases). TRBV5-7 is classed as an ORF, of uncertain function. The CDR3 sequence is 10 residues long. In DNA, the CDR3 is TGTGCCAGCAGCGGCGGGACTTTGAACTTC. Its translation: CASSGGTLNF.

This chain links TRBV7-9 with TRBJ2-1, with unresolved D. V lost 4 bases and J 4 bases, leaving 17 bases between the germline ends. The CDR3 extends over 16 amino acids. The V gene's germline CDR1 is SEHNR and CDR2 FQNEAQ (reference sequence). CDR3 nucleotide sequence: TGTGCCAGCAGCTACCGCCCGGGTCTTAGTTACAATGAGCAGTTCTTC. Translation gives CASSYRPGLSYNEQFF.

The chain links TRBV5-6 to TRBJ1-1; the D is unclear. Trimming pared 5 bases from V and 4 bases from J, leaving 9 bases between. The CDR3 spans 12 residues. Germline V CDR1 and CDR2: SGHDT, YYEEEE. The DNA of the CDR3 is TGTGCCAGCAGTTACGGTTCCACTGAAGCTTTCTTT. Its translation: CASSYGSTEAFF.

CDR3 protein: CAWSVGGPEAFF. Here the CDR3 DNA reads TGTGCCTGGAGTGTCGGGGGTCCTGAAGCTTTCTTT. J is TRBJ1-1 and V is TRBV30; possible D gene TRBD1, 5 bases. The V end lost 0 bases, the J end lost 6 bases, and 8 bases lay between the germline ends. The CDR3 consists of 12 residues. Germline CDR1 is GTSNPN and CDR2 is SVGIG (reference sequence). Based on the CDR3 plus reference TRBV30 and TRBJ1-1, the full variable domain is SQTIHQWPATLVQPVGSPLSLECTVEGTSNPNLYWYRQAAGRGLQLLFYSVGIGQISSEVPQNLSASRPQDRQFILSSKKLLLSDSGFYLCAWSVGGPEAFFGQGTRLTVV.

This rearrangement joins TRBV10-1 to TRBJ2-5, with TRBD1 as a possible D gene (5 bases). Looked up from germline, CDR1 is WNHNN and CDR2 is SYGVQD (reference sequence). This CDR3 comprises 12 residues. With 3 bases removed from V and 3 bases from J, the gap between germline ends came to 5 bases. The CDR3 bases are TGCGCCAGCAGTGACAGGGAAGAGACCCAGTACTTC. Amino acids: CASSDREETQYF.

In the case of this clone: In the same sample, other DNA sequences code for this CDR3. V usage is TRBV25-1 and J usage is TRBJ2-7, with TRBD2 as a possible D gene (6 bases). The CDR3 is 18 residues long. The V gene's germline CDR1 is MGHDK and CDR2 SYGVNS. Trimming cost V 6 bases and J 3 bases, with 27 bases left between them. The CDR3 DNA is TGTGCCAGCAGCTCAGGGTGGGGGGTAGGGGTGGACGGCTACGAGCAGTACTTC. This translates into CASSSGWGVGVDGYEQYF.

The chain has TRBV7-6 and TRBJ2-1; 13 nucleotides agree with TRBD2. This CDR3 region has 19 residues. Germline-derived CDR1 and CDR2 are SGHVS and FNYEAQ. Unmatched junction bases numbered 12, after V lost 5 bases and J lost 2 bases. The CDR3 region has the DNA TGTGCCAGCAGCCCCTATCCCGGACTAGCGGGAGATACCTACAATGAGCAGTTCTTC. It codes for CASSPYPGLAGDTYNEQFF.

This clone has a single count. This chain uses TRBV7-9 with TRBJ2-3; TRBD2 aligns across 11 bases. The CDR3 spans 16 residues. J gave up 4 bases and V 4 bases, and 7 bases lay outside the gene matches. The germline V gene has CDR1 SEHNR and CDR2 FQNEAQ (reference sequence). DNA for the CDR3: TGTGCCAGCAGCTCGCTAGCGGGAGGACAACCAGATACGCAGTATTTT. Its translation: CASSSLAGGQPDTQYF.

V is TRBV29-1 and J is TRBJ2-7; a weak D match, TRBD1 (6 bases). Germline CDR1 SQVTM, CDR2 ANQGSEA. The CDR3 is 13 residues long. Deletions cut 2 bases from V and 2 bases from J, with 10 bases between. CDR3 in DNA: TGCAGCGTTGAAATGGACAGCCCCTACGAGCAGTACTTC. Protein product: CSVEMDSPYEQYF.

The chain recombines TRBV5-1 with TRBJ2-1, with 11 nucleotides matching TRBD2. Germline assignment: CDR1 SGHRS and CDR2 YFSETQ. This CDR3 contains 15 residues. J was trimmed by 4 bases and V by 5 bases; bases with no gene match: 5. The CDR3: CASREGLAEYNEQFF. CDR3 bases: TGCGCCAGCAGAGAGGGACTAGCGGAATACAATGAGCAGTTCTTC.

The chain joins TRBV6-1 to TRBJ1-4; 7 bases match TRBD1. Trimming at V came to 3 bases and at J to 3 bases, leaving 4 bases not matched to a gene. This CDR3 has 15 amino acids. Germline V lookup: CDR1 MNHNS, CDR2 SASEGT. The CDR3: CASSDRQGSNEKLFF. As DNA, the CDR3 is TGTGCCAGCAGTGACCGACAGGGATCTAATGAAAAACTGTTTTTT.

The V gene is TRBV10-1, the J gene TRBJ2-7; 8 bases align to TRBD1. CDR1 is WNHNN and CDR2 is SYGVQD in the germline V gene (reference sequence). The V and J ends lost 4 bases and 5 bases, in that order; junction bases with no gene match: 4. The CDR3 extends over 13 amino acids. DNA of the CDR3: TGCGCCAGCAGTGGGACAGGGTCCCACGAGCAGTACTTC. This sequence encodes CASSGTGSHEQYF.

This clone was seen once. The chain joins TRBV7-8 to TRBJ1-4; D is ambiguous. Trimming pared 5 bases from V and 0 bases from J, leaving 19 bases between. In germline, CDR1 is SGHVS, CDR2 FQNEAQ. CDR3 length: 18 amino acids. CDR3 DNA sequence: TGTGCCAGCAGCCTCCCTGGTGGGAAATCTGCAACTAATGAAAAACTGTTTTTT. Amino acids: CASSLPGGKSATNEKLFF.

This chain uses TRBV28 with TRBJ2-3; 8 bases align to TRBD2. The germline CDR1 and CDR2 sequences are MDHEN and SYDVKM. V was clipped by 4 bases and J by 5 bases; unmatched bases: 11. The CDR3 runs 16 residues. CDR3 loop: CASSSPVREVKDTQYF. The CDR3 DNA is TGTGCCAGCAGTTCCCCCGTGCGGGAGGTAAAAGATACGCAGTATTTT.

V is TRBV7-9 and J is TRBJ2-5; 7 positions match TRBD1. The germline V gene encodes CDR1 SEHNR and CDR2 FQNEAQ (reference sequence). The junction had 10 bases not matched to a gene; V was cut back by 5 bases and J by 4 bases. The CDR3 has 15 residues. The CDR3 spells CASSAPGQRGETQYF. CDR3 bases: TGTGCCAGCAGCGCTCCGGGACAGAGGGGAGAGACCCAGTACTTC.

This clone was recorded a few times. The CDR3 DNA sequence: TGTGCCAGTATGGGCCTTGGTTATCCTGAGCAGTTCTTC. Its protein is CASMGLGYPEQFF. This sequence joins TRBV19 and TRBJ2-1; no firm D call. The CDR3 sequence is 13 residues long. CDR1 is LNHDA and CDR2 is SQIVND in the germline V gene (reference sequence). V gave up 7 bases and J gave up 9 bases, with 16 bases separating them.

The CDR3 loop reads CASSPRTSGTTYEQYF. The CDR3 DNA follows: TGTGCCAGCTCACCTAGGACTAGCGGGACGACCTACGAGCAGTACTTC. V is TRBV18 and J is TRBJ2-7, with TRBD2 matching over 12 bases. The CDR3 has 16 amino acids. Germline V gives CDR1 KGHSH, CDR2 LQKENI. The trim removed 3 bases at V and 2 bases at J, leaving 5 bases unmatched. Full variable domain (missing parts from reference TRBV18 and TRBJ2-7): NAGVMQNPRHLVRRRGQEARLRCSPMKGHSHVYWYRQLPEEGLKFMVYLQKENIIDESGMPKERFSAEFPKEGPSILRIQQVVRGDSAAYFCASSPRTSGTTYEQYFGPGTRLTVT.

This clone was counted a few times. The chain recombines TRBV7-2 with TRBJ2-1, with 9 bases matching TRBD2. The CDR3 spans 17 residues. Unmatched junction bases numbered 9, after V lost 0 bases and J lost 6 bases. The germline CDR1 and CDR2 sequences are SGHTA and FQGNSA. CDR3 sequence reads: CASSLALAGGWGNEQFF. The CDR3 DNA is TGTGCCAGCAGCTTAGCGCTGGCGGGAGGGTGGGGCAATGAGCAGTTCTTC.

This clone came up a few times. The rearrangement links TRBV25-1 to TRBJ2-3; no clear D gene. Germline assignment: CDR1 MGHDK and CDR2 SYGVNS. V was cut by 1 base and J by 6 bases, with 8 bases left in between. The CDR3 runs to 13 residues. DNA of the CDR3: TGTGCCAGCAGTGAATCGAGCCCGGATACGCAGTATTTT. Translation gives CASSESSPDTQYF.

The genes are TRBV5-6 and TRBJ2-2, with D possibly matching TRBD2 (5 bases). V was trimmed by 3 bases and J by 2 bases, leaving 17 bases between them. The germline CDR1 and CDR2 sequences are SGHDT and YYEEEE. This CDR3 is 17 amino acids long. CDR3 protein: CASSSRPERSNTGELFF. DNA of the CDR3: TGTGCCAGCAGCTCCCGCCCGGAGCGGTCAAACACCGGGGAGCTGTTTTTT.